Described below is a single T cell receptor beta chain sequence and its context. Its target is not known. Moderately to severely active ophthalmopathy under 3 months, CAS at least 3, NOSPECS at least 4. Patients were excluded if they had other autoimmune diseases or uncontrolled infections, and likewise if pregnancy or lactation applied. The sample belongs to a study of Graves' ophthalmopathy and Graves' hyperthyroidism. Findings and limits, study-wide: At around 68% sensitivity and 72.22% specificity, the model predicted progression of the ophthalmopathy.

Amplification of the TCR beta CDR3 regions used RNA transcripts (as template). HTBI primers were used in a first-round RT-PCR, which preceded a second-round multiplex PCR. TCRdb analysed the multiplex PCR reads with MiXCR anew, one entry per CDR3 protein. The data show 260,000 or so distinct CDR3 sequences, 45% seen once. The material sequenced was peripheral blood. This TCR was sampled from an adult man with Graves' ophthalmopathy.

The CDR3: CASSPQRGQGSQETQYF. The CDR3 bases are TGTGCCAGCAGCCCCCAAAGAGGACAGGGGTCCCAAGAGACCCAGTACTTC. The chain is built from TRBV7-2 and TRBJ2-5; TRBD1 aligns across 9 bases. Germline values: CDR1 SGHTA, CDR2 FQGNSA. V shed 5 bases, J shed 1 base, and the junction held 11 bases outside the gene matches. The CDR3 length is 17 residues. The full variable domain, its missing parts supplied by reference TRBV7-2 and TRBJ2-5, is GAGVSQSPSNKVTEKGKDVELRCDPISGHTALYWYRQSLGQGLEFLIYFQGNSAPDKSGLPSDRFSAERTGGSVSTLTIQRTQQEDSAVYLCASSPQRGQGSQETQYFGPGTRLLVL.